The following is a T cell receptor (beta chain) sequence with its context. Its matching antigen is unknown. V was cut by 0 bases and J by 2 bases, with 11 bases left in between. Germline V gene data show CDR1 as SGDLS and CDR2 as YYNGEE. The CDR3 sequence is 16 residues long. Both CD45RO+ cells and CCR7-negative CD45RA+ TemRA cells were combined to make up CD8 memory. This sample stems from a study of shared clonotypes between healthy human individuals. General study points: Sampling included only blood; tissue repertoires likely differ. Inspection by rarefaction showed sorted-subset sequencing to be incomplete despite large depth. Roughly 4.7% was the fraction of naive CD4 clonotypes found shared across a handful of donors.

Clones were sequenced by immunoSEQ multiplex PCR, and TCRdb holds only the in-frame ones, with some missing. Seen here are approximately 110,000 clones, about 72% observed once, and the top ten hold approximately 23%. This TCR was sampled from a woman aged 25 to 39 in good health. Sequencing was done on a sample of memory CD8+ T cells sorted from blood. The subset was: CD45RO+ cells pooled with CCR7-negative TemRA cells. The chain couples TRBV9 to TRBJ2-2; D ambiguous. The CDR3 DNA reads as TGTGCCAGCAGCGTAGGGAGCGACCACAACACCGGGGAGCTGTTTTTT. It translates to CASSVGSDHNTGELFF.